This T cell receptor beta chain comes out of a study of post-analysis software for immune sequencing data. Built from TCR beta cDNA, the libraries had unique molecular identifiers in them. Input of about 0.85 to 10 million T cells yielded 550,000 or so cDNA molecules. In TCRdb, the PCR reads were re-called with MiXCR into one record per CDR3 protein. Of approximately 630,000 distinct CDR3 sequences in the sample, about 60% are singletons; the top ten hold roughly 10%. Study-level findings and limits: The normalized Chao1 diversity of multiple sclerosis patients was significantly lower than that of controls. Samples from a shared batch, those prepared together, strongly co-clustered by F measure. TRBV5-6, TRBV5-1 and TRBV20-1 were among 4 or 5 TRBV segments more frequent in patients than controls.

On this clonotype: Its target is not known.

Germline V gene lookup returns CDR1 ENHRY and CDR2 SYGVKD. Between the trimmed V and J ends, which lost 5 bases and 3 bases, there was a span of 8 bases. The CDR3 covers 13 residues. The receptor's source is a girl aged 2-15 years with multiple sclerosis. J is TRBJ2-1 and V is TRBV10-3; no reliable D call. Sequenced sample: blood. CDR3 region: CAISTADYNEQFF. CDR3 DNA: TGTGCCATCAGTACGGCGGACTACAATGAGCAGTTCTTC.